A single sample gave rise to the 5 T cell receptor beta chains below, sequenced in a study of technical replicates of blood from a few donors. Only in-frame clones appear in the TCRdb table, and some are missing; sequencing was by immunoSEQ multiplex PCR. The table records 15,000 to 19,000 clones, approximately 84% of them present only once. The source material was PBMCs. These receptors were taken from a human donor in good health.

The V and J genes are TRBV28 and TRBJ2-7; 10 bases align to TRBD2. This CDR3 has 15 residues. The germline V gene encodes CDR1 MDHEN and CDR2 SYDVKM. J was trimmed by 3 bases and V by 5 bases; bases with no gene match: 7. The CDR3 region has the DNA TGTGCCAGCAGTCCTCGGACTAGCGGCTACTACGAGCAGTACTTC. Its translation is CASSPRTSGYYEQYF.

As to this clone: One junction end does not reproduce the germline sequence, and a read error may be involved. V usage is TRBV10-3 and J usage is TRBJ1-2, with D unresolved. The CDR3 loop spans 12 amino acids. Germline V gene sequence: CDR1 ENHRY, CDR2 SYGVKD. The DNA for the CDR3 is TGTGCCATCAGTGAGTTTGACACCCTATCGTCCTTC. Translation gives CAISEFDTLSSF.

The chain links TRBV5-1 to TRBJ2-2, with 9 bases that match TRBD2. Trimming removed 5 bases from V and 4 bases from J; junction bases left unmatched: 3. Germline V gives CDR1 SGHRS, CDR2 YFSETQ. The CDR3 runs to 14 residues. The CDR3 DNA is TGCGCCAGCAGGCGGGGGGGAGGCACCGGGGAGCTGTTTTTT. This translates into CASRRGGGTGELFF.

This sequence joins TRBV4-1 and TRBJ2-1; 13 nucleotides align to TRBD2. The CDR3 has 18 amino acids. Trimming removed 0 bases from V and 9 bases from J; junction bases left unmatched: 11. Germline CDR1 is MGHRA and CDR2 is YSYEKL. DNA for the CDR3: TGCGCCAGCAGCCAAGATCTGCATGGACTAGCGGGAGTAGGTGAGCAGTTCTTC. Its translation: CASSQDLHGLAGVGEQFF.

The chain joins TRBV10-2 to TRBJ1-2; weak D call: TRBD1 (5 bases). Germline values: CDR1 WSHSY, CDR2 SAAADI. V was shortened by 4 bases and J by 2 bases, with 23 bases between the two germline ends. This CDR3 is built from 18 residues. CDR3 DNA: TGCGCCAGCAGTGGGGGGGGGAGGCCCGAGGCCCTCAACTATGGCTACACCTTC. It specifies CASSGGGRPEALNYGYTF.